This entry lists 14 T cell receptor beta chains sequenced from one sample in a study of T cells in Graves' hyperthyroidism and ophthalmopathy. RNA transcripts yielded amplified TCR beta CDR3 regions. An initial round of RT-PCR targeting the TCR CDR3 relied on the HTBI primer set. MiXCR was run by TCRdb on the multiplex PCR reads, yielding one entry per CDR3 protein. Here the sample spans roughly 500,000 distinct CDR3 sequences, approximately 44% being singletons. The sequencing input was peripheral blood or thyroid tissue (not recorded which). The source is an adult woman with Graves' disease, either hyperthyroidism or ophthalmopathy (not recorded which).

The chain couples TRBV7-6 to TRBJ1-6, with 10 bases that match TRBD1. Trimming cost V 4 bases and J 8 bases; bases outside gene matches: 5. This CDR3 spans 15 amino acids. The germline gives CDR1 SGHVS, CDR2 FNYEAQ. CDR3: CASSSRQGADSPLHF. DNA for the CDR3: TGTGCCAGCAGCTCGAGACAGGGGGCGGATTCACCCCTCCACTTT.

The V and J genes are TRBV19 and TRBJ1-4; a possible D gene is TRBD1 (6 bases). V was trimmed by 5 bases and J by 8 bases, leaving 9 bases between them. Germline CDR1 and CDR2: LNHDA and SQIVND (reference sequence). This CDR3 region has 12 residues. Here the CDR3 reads CASSHDREKLFF. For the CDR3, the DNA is TGTGCCAGTAGTCACGACAGGGAAAAACTGTTTTTT.

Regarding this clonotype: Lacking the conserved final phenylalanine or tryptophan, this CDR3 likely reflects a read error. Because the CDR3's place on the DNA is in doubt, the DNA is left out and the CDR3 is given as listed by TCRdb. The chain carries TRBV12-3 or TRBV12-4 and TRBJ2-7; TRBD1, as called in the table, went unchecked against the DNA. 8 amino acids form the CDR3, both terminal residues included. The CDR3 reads CASSNPSG.

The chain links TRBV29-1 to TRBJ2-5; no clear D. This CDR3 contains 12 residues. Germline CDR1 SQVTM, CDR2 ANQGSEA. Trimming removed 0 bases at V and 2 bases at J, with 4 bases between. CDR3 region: CSVEEEQETQYF. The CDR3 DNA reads TGCAGCGTTGAAGAGGAACAAGAGACCCAGTACTTC.

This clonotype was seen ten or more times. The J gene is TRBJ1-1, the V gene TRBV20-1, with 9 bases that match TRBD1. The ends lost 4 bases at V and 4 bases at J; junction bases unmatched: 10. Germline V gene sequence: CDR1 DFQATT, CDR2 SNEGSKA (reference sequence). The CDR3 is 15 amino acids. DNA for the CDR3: TGCAGTGCTACCGGGGGCGGGACAGGGAGCACTGAAGCTTTCTTT. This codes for CSATGGGTGSTEAFF.

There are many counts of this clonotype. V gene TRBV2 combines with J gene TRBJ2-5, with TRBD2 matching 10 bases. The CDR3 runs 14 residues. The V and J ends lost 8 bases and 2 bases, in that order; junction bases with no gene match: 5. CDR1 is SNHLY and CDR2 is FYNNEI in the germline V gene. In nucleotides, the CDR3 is TGTGCCAGCCGCCAGCGGGAGGGGCAAGAGACCCAGTACTTC. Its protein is CASRQREGQETQYF.

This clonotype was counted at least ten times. Written as DNA, the CDR3 is TGTGCCAGCAGCCCTTCCCCCGGAGGGACAGTCTATGGCTACACCTTC. Its protein is CASSPSPGGTVYGYTF. The genes are TRBV11-2 and TRBJ1-2, with TRBD1 matching 7 bases. Unmatched junction bases numbered 13, after V lost 5 bases and J lost 4 bases. The CDR3 has 16 residues. The V gene's germline CDR1 is SGHAT and CDR2 FQNNGV.

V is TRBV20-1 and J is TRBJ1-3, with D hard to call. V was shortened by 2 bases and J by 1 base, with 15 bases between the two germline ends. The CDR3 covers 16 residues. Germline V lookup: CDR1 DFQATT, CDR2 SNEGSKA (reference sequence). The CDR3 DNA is TGCAGTGCTAGAAAAGTGGGTCCTCCGTCTGGAAACACCATATATTTT. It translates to CSARKVGPPSGNTIYF.

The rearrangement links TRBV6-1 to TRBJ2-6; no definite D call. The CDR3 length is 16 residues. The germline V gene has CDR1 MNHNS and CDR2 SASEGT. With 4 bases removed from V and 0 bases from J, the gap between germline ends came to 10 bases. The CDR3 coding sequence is TGTGCCAGCAGTGCTTTTATGGACTCTGGGGCCAACGTCCTGACTTTC. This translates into CASSAFMDSGANVLTF.

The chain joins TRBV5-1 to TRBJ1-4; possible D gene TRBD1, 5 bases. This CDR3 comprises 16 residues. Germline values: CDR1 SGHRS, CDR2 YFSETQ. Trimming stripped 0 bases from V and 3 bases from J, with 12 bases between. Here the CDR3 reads CASSLEGIGANEKLFF. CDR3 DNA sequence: TGCGCCAGCAGCTTGGAGGGGATAGGCGCTAATGAAAAACTGTTTTTT.

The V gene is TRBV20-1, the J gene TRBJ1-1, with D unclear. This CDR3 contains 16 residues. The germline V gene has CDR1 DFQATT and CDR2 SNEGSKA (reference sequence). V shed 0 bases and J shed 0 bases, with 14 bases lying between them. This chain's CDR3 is CSARDSNGVLNTEAFF. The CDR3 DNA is TGCAGTGCTAGAGATTCAAATGGGGTGCTGAACACTGAAGCTTTCTTT.

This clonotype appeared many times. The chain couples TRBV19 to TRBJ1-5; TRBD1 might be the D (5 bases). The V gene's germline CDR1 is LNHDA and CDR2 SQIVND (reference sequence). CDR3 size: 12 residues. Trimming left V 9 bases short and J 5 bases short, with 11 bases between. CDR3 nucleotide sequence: TGTGCCAGGGGGACTTACCATCAGCCCCAGCATTTT. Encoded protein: CARGTYHQPQHF.

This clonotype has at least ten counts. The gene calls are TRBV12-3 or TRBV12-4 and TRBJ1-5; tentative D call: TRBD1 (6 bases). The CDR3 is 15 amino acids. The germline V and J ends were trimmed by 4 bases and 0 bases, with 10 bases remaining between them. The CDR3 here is CASSYRDSSNQPQHF. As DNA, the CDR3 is TGTGCCAGCAGTTACAGGGACTCTAGCAATCAGCCCCAGCATTTT.

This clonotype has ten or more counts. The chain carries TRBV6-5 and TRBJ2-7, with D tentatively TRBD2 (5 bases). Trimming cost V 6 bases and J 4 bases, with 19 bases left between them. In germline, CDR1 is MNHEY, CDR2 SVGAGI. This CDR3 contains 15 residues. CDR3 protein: CASSLGLDDGYEQYF. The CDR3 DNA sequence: TGTGCCAGCAGCCTCGGACTTGACGATGGGTACGAGCAGTACTTC.